This T cell receptor (beta chain) was identified in a study of blood T cell repertoires in COVID-19. Study summary: Spain, Italy and the United States supplied samples that represented acute and convalescent COVID-19. PBMCs, B-cell-depleted T cells, or T cells provided the cDNA or gDNA that made up the material.

The CDR3 length is 13 residues. CDR1 and CDR2 (germline): MNHNY, SVGAGI (reference sequence). The V gene lost 10 bases and the J gene lost 3 bases, with 13 bases spanning the gap. Original processing notes: Amplification of reference gene primers was used by the study to estimate nucleated cell counts. The table came from immunoSEQ multiplex PCR; TCRdb's copy has only in-frame clones and leaves some out. V and J calls plus clone size are reproduced from that table; the DNA served to infer D and trimming. The table has fewer than 400,000 clones, 85% seen once. The source is a woman between 18 and 30 years old with acute or convalescent COVID-19. The genes are TRBV6-6 and TRBJ1-5, with a weak D call TRBD1 (5 bases). What was sequenced was peripheral blood. The CDR3 loop is CATWGGVNQPQHF. The CDR3, as DNA: TGTGCCACCTGGGGAGGGGTCAATCAGCCCCAGCATTTT.